These T cell receptor beta chains were read from a single sample in a study of blood T cells in healthy people across ages. Each CDR3 protein is one row after TCRdb ran MiXCR on the 5' RACE reads. Among 800,000 to 950,000 distinct CDR3 sequences listed, 48% were seen once. Sequencing was done on a sample of blood. Source of these receptors: a man aged 25 to 40 in good health. Each CDR3 is given with its conserved first and last residue. The D gene is left open where the match is weak. Expanded clones get a size class; other rows say once, few or many, or leave the size out.

j_gene | d_gene | abundance | v_gene | CDR3aa | CDR3nt
TRBJ2-1 | TRBD1 | few | TRBV7-9 | CASSLGTGVANEQFF | TGTGCCAGCAGCTTAGGGACAGGGGTAGCAAATGAGCAGTTCTTC
TRBJ2-5 | TRBD1 | NA | TRBV28 | CASSSGTASAQETQYF | TGTGCCAGCAGTTCAGGGACAGCGTCTGCCCAAGAGACCCAGTACTTC
TRBJ1-1 | NA | NA | TRBV2 | CASREAFF | TGTGCCAGCAGGGAAGCTTTCTTT
TRBJ2-3 | NA | NA | TRBV7-2 | CASSLKGGASSTDTQYF | TGTGCCAGCAGCTTAAAGGGGGGCGCATCTAGCACAGATACGCAGTATTTT
TRBJ1-6 | NA | NA | TRBV20-1 | CSARDKHHSPGSYNSPLHF | TGCAGTGCTAGAGATAAACACCACTCACCTGGGTCCTATAATTCACCCCTCCACTTT
TRBJ1-4 | TRBD1 | few | TRBV4-1 | CASRAAGQGDEKLFF | TGCGCCAGCAGGGCAGCGGGACAGGGTGATGAAAAACTGTTTTTT
TRBJ2-4 | NA | NA | TRBV28 | CASRRIVLGEQYF | TGTGCCAGCAGGCGGATTGTCCTGGGGGAGCAGTACTTC
TRBJ2-2 | TRBD1 | NA | TRBV4-2 | CASSRRQGFANTGELFF | TGTGCCAGCAGCCGCCGACAGGGTTTCGCGAACACCGGGGAGCTGTTTTTT
TRBJ1-1 | NA | NA | TRBV18 | CASSPPRSSGSGEAFF | TGTGCCAGCTCACCACCGAGGTCGTCAGGGTCGGGTGAAGCTTTCTTT
TRBJ2-7 | NA | NA | TRBV29-1 | CSAATRSYEQYF | TGCAGCGCTGCCACGCGCTCCTACGAGCAGTACTTC
TRBJ2-3 | NA | few | TRBV25-1 | CASSQSAVTDTQYF | TGTGCCAGCAGTCAATCAGCGGTCACAGATACGCAGTATTTT
TRBJ2-3 | NA | NA | TRBV28 | CASSLRRGNPWDTQYF | TGTGCCAGCAGTTTAAGGCGGGGTAACCCTTGGGATACGCAGTATTTT
TRBJ2-3 | TRBD1 | many | TRBV6-5 | CASSSRDRVDTQYF | TGTGCCAGCAGTTCCCGGGACAGGGTAGATACGCAGTATTTT
TRBJ2-3 | NA | once | TRBV2 | CASSEWGDESTDTQYF | TGTGCCAGCAGTGAATGGGGGGACGAGAGCACAGATACGCAGTATTTT
TRBJ1-1 | NA | NA | TRBV6-5 | CASRSGGASYTEAFF | TGTGCCAGCAGGTCTGGTGGGGCCAGTTACACTGAAGCTTTCTTT
TRBJ2-7 | NA | NA | TRBV2 | CASGANSYEQYF | TGTGCCAGCGGAGCGAACTCCTACGAGCAGTACTTC
TRBJ1-6 | NA | NA | TRBV3-1 | CASSQEAGSPLHF | TGTGCCAGCAGCCAAGAGGCGGGATCACCCCTCCACTTT
TRBJ2-7 | TRBD1 | NA | TRBV7-2 | CASSPRQGEIYEQYF | TGTGCCAGCAGCCCCCGACAGGGGGAAATCTACGAGCAGTACTTC
TRBJ1-2 | NA | NA | TRBV29-1 | CSATLTDSNYGYTF | TGCAGCGCTACACTGACAGACTCTAACTATGGCTACACCTTC
TRBJ1-6 | TRBD1 | NA | TRBV6-1 | CASSWDSSTNSPLHF | TGTGCCAGCAGCTGGGACAGCTCCACTAATTCACCCCTCCACTTT
TRBJ1-1 | NA | NA | TRBV6-6 | CASSSPGHMNTEAFF | TGTGCCAGCAGTTCCCCGGGACATATGAACACTGAAGCTTTCTTT
TRBJ2-3 | TRBD2 | NA | TRBV6-2/TRBV6-3 | CASSSRRGDYTDTQYF | TGTGCCAGCAGTTCTCGGCGGGGGGACTACACAGATACGCAGTATTTT
TRBJ1-2 | NA | NA | TRBV2 | CASRTGGGDYGYTF | TGTGCCAGCAGGACTGGGGGTGGGGACTATGGCTACACCTTC
TRBJ1-4 | TRBD1 | NA | TRBV28 | CASKTGGNEKLFF | TGTGCCAGCAAGACAGGGGGTAATGAAAAACTGTTTTTT
TRBJ2-7 | NA | many | TRBV6-2/TRBV6-3 | CASSYLDSSYEQYF | TGTGCCAGCAGTTACTTGGACAGCTCCTACGAGCAGTACTTC
TRBJ2-7 | NA | NA | TRBV10-3 | CAISATGYEQYF | TGTGCCATCAGCGCCACAGGGTACGAGCAGTACTTC
TRBJ1-3 | NA | NA | TRBV25-1 | CASSEGDRNTIYF | TGTGCCAGCAGTGAAGGGGACCGAAACACCATATATTTT
TRBJ1-6 | TRBD1 | few | TRBV10-3 | CAISELQGGSPLHF | TGTGCCATCAGTGAGCTACAGGGGGGGTCACCCCTCCACTTT
TRBJ2-1 | NA | NA | TRBV25-1 | CASSEGGPTHNEQFF | TGTGCCAGCAGTGAAGGGGGACCTACTCACAATGAGCAGTTCTTC
TRBJ2-7 | TRBD2 | NA | TRBV7-9 | CASSLRTSGGYNEQYF | TGTGCCAGCAGCCTGAGGACTAGCGGGGGGTACAATGAGCAGTACTTC
TRBJ2-2 | NA | NA | TRBV12-3/TRBV12-4 | CASSPRTNTGELFF | TGTGCCAGCAGTCCTCGGACAAACACCGGGGAGCTGTTTTTT
TRBJ2-1 | NA | NA | TRBV24-1 | CATSDFAGRGVTNEQFF | TGTGCCACCAGTGATTTTGCAGGACGAGGGGTAACGAATGAGCAGTTCTTC
TRBJ2-4 | NA | NA | TRBV6-2/TRBV6-3 | CASSYATGGGTKNIQYF | TGTGCCAGCAGTTACGCCACTGGCGGGGGCACCAAAAACATTCAGTACTTC
TRBJ1-2 | TRBD1 | NA | TRBV4-2 | CASSQGWDSHGYTF | TGTGCCAGCAGCCAAGGATGGGACAGTCATGGCTACACCTTC
TRBJ2-3 | NA | many | TRBV3-1 | CASSGEGRLLGAQYF | TGTGCCAGCAGCGGTGAGGGACGGTTGTTGGGGGCGCAGTATTTT
TRBJ1-5 | NA | NA | TRBV4-3 | CASSQDVGQGGQPQHF | TGCGCCAGCAGCCAAGATGTGGGGCAGGGCGGTCAGCCCCAGCATTTT
TRBJ2-7 | NA | NA | TRBV30 | CAWKTYNEQYF | TGTGCCTGGAAAACTTACAATGAGCAGTACTTC
TRBJ2-6 | NA | few | TRBV7-2 | CASSLAKGSGANVLTF | TGTGCCAGCAGCTTAGCTAAGGGATCTGGGGCCAACGTCCTGACTTTC
TRBJ2-3 | NA | NA | TRBV25-1 | CASSAPRMATQYF | TGTGCCAGCAGTGCTCCCAGGATGGCTACGCAGTATTTT
TRBJ2-7 | NA | NA | TRBV18 | CASSVNRYEQYF | TGTGCCAGCTCTGTGAATAGGTACGAGCAGTACTTC
TRBJ1-1 | NA | NA | TRBV4-2 | CASSQPGLEGAFF | TGTGCCAGCAGCCAACCTGGGTTGGAGGGAGCTTTCTTT
TRBJ1-2 | NA | few | TRBV27 | CASSLSPARAYGYTF | TGTGCCAGCAGTTTATCCCCCGCCAGGGCCTATGGCTACACCTTC
TRBJ1-4 | TRBD1 | NA | TRBV5-1 | CASSLAGTGGGKLFF | TGCGCCAGCAGCTTGGCCGGGACAGGGGGCGGAAAACTGTTTTTT
TRBJ2-6 | NA | many | TRBV4-3 | CASSQDWASGANVLTF | TGCGCCAGCAGCCAAGATTGGGCCTCTGGGGCCAACGTCCTGACTTTC
TRBJ2-1 | NA | few | TRBV5-1 | CASSTGTDYNEQFF | TGCGCCAGCAGCACCGGGACGGACTACAATGAGCAGTTCTTC
TRBJ1-1 | NA | once | TRBV20-1 | CSARRNSNTEAFF | TGCAGTGCTAGACGCAACTCCAACACTGAAGCTTTCTTT
TRBJ2-7 | NA | NA | TRBV5-1 | CASSGGAGYYEQYF | TGCGCCAGCTCCGGGGGTGCGGGGTACTACGAGCAGTACTTC
TRBJ2-7 | TRBD2 | few | TRBV7-2 | CASSLAGRGTYEQYF | TGTGCCAGCAGCTTAGCGGGGAGGGGAACCTACGAGCAGTACTTC
TRBJ2-1 | NA | NA | TRBV19 | CASSIAADNEQFF | TGTGCCAGTAGTATAGCGGCAGACAATGAGCAGTTCTTC
TRBJ1-2 | TRBD1 | NA | TRBV19 | CASTLEDRGNYGYTF | TGTGCCAGTACTCTGGAGGACAGGGGAAACTATGGCTACACCTTC
TRBJ1-4 | NA | few | TRBV5-1 | CASMGGTNEKLFF | TGCGCCAGCATGGGCGGGACGAATGAAAAACTGTTTTTT
TRBJ1-6 | TRBD1 | few | TRBV7-3 | CASSLGDSNSPLHF | TGTGCCAGCAGCTTAGGGGACAGTAATTCACCCCTCCACTTT
TRBJ1-6 | NA | few | TRBV29-1 | CSVVETARSPLHF | TGCAGCGTTGTTGAGACAGCACGGTCACCCCTCCACTTT
TRBJ2-7 | NA | once | TRBV19 | CASSPNQQGRGEQYF | TGTGCCAGTAGCCCAAACCAACAGGGCCGAGGGGAGCAGTACTTC
TRBJ2-1 | NA | NA | TRBV29-1 | CSVEVETGRETQFF | TGCAGCGTTGAAGTTGAGACAGGAAGGGAGACCCAGTTCTTC
TRBJ2-1 | NA | NA | TRBV6-2/TRBV6-3 | CASGYRGSDEQFF | TGTGCCAGCGGATATAGAGGCTCGGATGAGCAGTTCTTC
TRBJ2-2 | TRBD1 | NA | TRBV20-1 | CSASVTGTANTGELFF | TGCAGTGCTAGTGTTACCGGGACAGCGAACACCGGGGAGCTGTTTTTT
TRBJ2-1 | NA | NA | TRBV13 | CASSVRAKQFF | TGTGCCAGCAGCGTAAGGGCGAAGCAGTTCTTC
TRBJ2-5 | NA | NA | TRBV2 | CASSELAGQETQYF | TGTGCCAGCAGTGAACTGGCGGGGCAAGAGACCCAGTACTTC